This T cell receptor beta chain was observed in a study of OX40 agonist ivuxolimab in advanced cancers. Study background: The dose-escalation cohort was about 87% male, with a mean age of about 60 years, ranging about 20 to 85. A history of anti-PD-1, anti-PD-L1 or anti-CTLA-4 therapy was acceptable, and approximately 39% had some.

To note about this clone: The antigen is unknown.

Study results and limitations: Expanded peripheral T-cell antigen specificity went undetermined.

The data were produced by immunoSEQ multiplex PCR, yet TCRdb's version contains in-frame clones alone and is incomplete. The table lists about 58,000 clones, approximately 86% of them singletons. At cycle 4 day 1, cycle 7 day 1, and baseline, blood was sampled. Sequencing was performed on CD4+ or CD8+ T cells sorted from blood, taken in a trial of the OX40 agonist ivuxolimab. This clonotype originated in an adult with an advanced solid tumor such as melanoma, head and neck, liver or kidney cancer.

CDR3: CASSPGQATYNEQFF. In DNA form, the CDR3 reads TGTGCCAGCTCACCTGGACAGGCCACTTACAATGAGCAGTTCTTC. The chain employs TRBV18 and TRBJ2-1, with 7 bases matching TRBD1. Trimming at V came to 3 bases and at J to 4 bases, leaving 6 bases not matched to a gene. Germline CDR1 and CDR2: KGHSH and LQKENI. The CDR3 is 15 amino acids.